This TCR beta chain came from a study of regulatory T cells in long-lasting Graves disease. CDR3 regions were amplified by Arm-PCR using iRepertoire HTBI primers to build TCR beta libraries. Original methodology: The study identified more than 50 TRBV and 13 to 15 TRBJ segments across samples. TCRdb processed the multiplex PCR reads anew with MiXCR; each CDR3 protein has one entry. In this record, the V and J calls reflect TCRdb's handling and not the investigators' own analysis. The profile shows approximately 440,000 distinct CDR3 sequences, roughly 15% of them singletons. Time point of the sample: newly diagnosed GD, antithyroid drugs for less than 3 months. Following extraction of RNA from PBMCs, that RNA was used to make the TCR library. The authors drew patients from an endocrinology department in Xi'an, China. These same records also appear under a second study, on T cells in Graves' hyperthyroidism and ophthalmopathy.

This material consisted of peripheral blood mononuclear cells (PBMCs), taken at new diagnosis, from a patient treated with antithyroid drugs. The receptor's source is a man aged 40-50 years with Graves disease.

CDR3 in amino acids: CASSQDINSGGDTGELFF. DNA of the CDR3: TGTGCCAGCAGCCAAGATATCAATAGCGGGGGGGACACCGGGGAGCTGTTTTTT. This chain links TRBV4-2 with TRBJ2-2, with 11 bases lining up with TRBD2. The trim removed 0 bases at V and 3 bases at J, leaving 6 bases unmatched. The CDR3 runs 18 residues. Germline CDR1 and CDR2: LGHNA and YNFKEQ.